These 26 T cell receptor beta chains came from one sample sequenced in a study of T cell responses to AZD1222 COVID-19 vaccine. The repertoire was sequenced with immunoSEQ multiplex PCR; TCRdb's copy has only in-frame clones and lacks some. The sample comprises under 200,000 clones, 92% of which are singletons, and around 4% rests with the top ten. The sequenced sample was peripheral blood, obtained on day 0 of MenACWY control vaccination. These receptors all stem from an adult in good health.

This clone came up once. This rearrangement joins TRBV28 to TRBJ1-5; 8 nucleotides align to TRBD1. Per germline, CDR1 MDHEN and CDR2 SYDVKM. CDR3 size: 16 residues. V shed 2 bases, J shed 6 bases, and the junction held 9 bases outside the gene matches. As DNA, the CDR3 is TGTGCCAGCAGTTTAGGGTCAGGGGGCGTTTTTCAGCCCCAGCATTTT. This sequence encodes CASSLGSGGVFQPQHF. Full variable domain (outside the CDR3, taken from reference TRBV28 and TRBJ1-5): DVKVTQSSRYLVKRTGEKVFLECVQDMDHENMFWYRQDPGLGLRLIYFSYDVKMKEKGDIPEGYSVSREKKERFSLILESASTNQTSMYLCASSLGSGGVFQPQHFGDGTRLSIL.

The chain recombines TRBV6-5 with TRBJ1-6; 7 nucleotides align to TRBD1. V lost 6 bases and J lost 10; bases outside the gene matches: 9. CDR3 length equals 14 residues. In germline, CDR1 is MNHEY, CDR2 SVGAGI. The CDR3 reads CASSYRGRSSPLHF. CDR3 nucleotides: TGTGCCAGCAGCTACAGGGGTCGGAGCTCACCCCTCCACTTT.

V is TRBV9 and J is TRBJ2-3, with no clear D. Trimming shortened V by 3 bases and J by 0 bases, and 14 bases separated the two germline ends. Germline V CDR1 and CDR2: SGDLS, YYNGEE. The CDR3 totals 16 residues. The CDR3 sequence: CASSERLPSSTDTQYF. CDR3 in DNA: TGTGCCAGCAGCGAACGACTCCCTTCTAGCACAGATACGCAGTATTTT.

V is TRBV12-3 or TRBV12-4 and J is TRBJ2-7; D unresolved. V was shortened by 2 bases and J by 3 bases, with 5 bases between the two germline ends. The CDR3 is 12 amino acids. CDR3 protein: CASSLSFYEQYF. The CDR3 DNA follows: TGTGCCAGCAGTTTATCCTTCTACGAGCAGTACTTC.

The V gene is TRBV30, the J gene TRBJ1-1; D ambiguous. Germline V gene sequence: CDR1 GTSNPN, CDR2 SVGIG (reference sequence). The ends were cut back, 2 bases at V and 11 bases at J, with 12 bases in the middle. This CDR3 has 11 amino acids. Here the CDR3 reads CAWSPGEGAFF. CDR3 sequence (DNA): TGTGCCTGGAGTCCCGGAGAAGGGGCTTTCTTT.

The chain combines TRBV12-2 with TRBJ1-1; the table's D call, TRBD1, was not checked against the DNA. TRBV12-2 is designated a pseudogene. This CDR3 region has 15 residues. CDR3 nucleotides: TGTGCAAGTCGCTTTACCGGGACAGGGTCTTCTGAAGCTTTCTTT. As protein: CASRFTGTGSSEAFF.

J is TRBJ1-4 and V is TRBV28, with D maybe TRBD1 (6 bases). Trimming removed 9 bases at V and 0 bases at J, with 11 bases between. This CDR3 is built from 14 residues. Germline CDR1 reads MDHEN; CDR2 reads SYDVKM. Here the CDR3 DNA reads TGTGCCAGTGTGACAGGTCCAACTAATGAAAAACTGTTTTTT. Protein: CASVTGPTNEKLFF.

This clone occurred once. The chain employs TRBV29-1 and TRBJ2-1; D may match TRBD1 or TRBD2 (6 bases each). The CDR3 sequence is 12 residues long. Trimming left V 4 bases short and J 5 bases short, with 9 bases between. Germline values: CDR1 SQVTM, CDR2 ANQGSEA. The CDR3 coding sequence is TGCAGCGTTGGGGGGGCCCACAATGAGCAGTTCTTC. It yields the protein CSVGGAHNEQFF.

There are a few counts of this clone. The rearrangement joins TRBV7-6 to TRBJ1-1; D is ambiguous. There are 13 residues in the CDR3. The V gene lost 6 bases and the J gene lost 6 bases, with 14 bases spanning the gap. Germline assignment: CDR1 SGHVS and CDR2 FNYEAQ. DNA of the CDR3: TGTGCCAGCAGTCTAACGCGTCGCGCTGAAGCTTTCTTT. This codes for CASSLTRRAEAFF.

The chain carries TRBV6-2 or TRBV6-3 and TRBJ2-2; D uncertain. There are 15 residues in the CDR3. Germline-derived CDR1 and CDR2 are MNHEY and SVGEGT. Between the trimmed V and J ends, which lost 5 bases and 6 bases, there was a span of 16 bases. The CDR3 DNA reads TGTGCCAGCAGTCGCCTGCGGTTAATGTCCGGGGAGCTGTTTTTT. Translated: CASSRLRLMSGELFF.

The rearrangement links TRBV18 to TRBJ2-7, with D possibly TRBD1 on 5 matching bases. V gave up 4 bases and J gave up 3 bases, with 7 bases separating them. Germline CDR1 and CDR2: KGHSH and LQKENI. This CDR3 has 12 residues. The CDR3 DNA follows: TGTGCCAGCTCACAGACAGACTACGAGCAGTACTTC. As protein: CASSQTDYEQYF.

The chain has TRBV3-1 (or the pseudogene TRBV3-2) and TRBJ2-1, with a tentative D call TRBD1 (5 bases). Trimming removed 4 bases at V and 6 bases at J, with 10 bases between. The germline V gene has CDR1 LGHDT and CDR2 YNNKEL (reference sequence). The CDR3 loop spans 13 amino acids. In DNA, the CDR3 is TGTGCCAGCAGCCCCCGGCAGGGCAATGAGCAGTTCTTC. This codes for CASSPRQGNEQFF.

The chain couples TRBV6-5 to TRBJ2-4; the D gene is possibly TRBD2 (5 bases). Trimming removed 2 bases from V and 11 bases from J, with 13 bases in between. CDR1 and CDR2 (germline): MNHEY, SVGAGI. This CDR3 is built from 13 residues. CDR3 sequence reads: CASSYRARELQYF. The CDR3 coding sequence is TGTGCCAGCAGTTACCGGGCAAGGGAGCTTCAGTACTTC.

The rearrangement uses TRBV11-2 and TRBJ1-2; 10 nucleotides line up with TRBD1. The CDR3 runs to 17 residues. Per germline, CDR1 SGHAT and CDR2 FQNNGV. After removal of 5 bases from V and 8 bases from J, the junction contained 17 bases not matched to a gene. CDR3 DNA: TGTGCCAGCAGCCCCCCGGGACAGGGGTCGAAAGATTGGGGCTACACCTTC. This translates into CASSPPGQGSKDWGYTF.

This clone was seen once. The chain is built from TRBV3-1 (or the pseudogene TRBV3-2) and TRBJ1-1; unclear D gene. Trimming cost V 4 bases and J 5 bases, with 14 bases left between them. CDR3 length equals 14 residues. Germline V lookup: CDR1 LGHDT, CDR2 YNNKEL (reference sequence). CDR3 nucleotides: TGTGCCAGCAGCCGAGGCAGTAGGGAGACTGAAGCTTTCTTT. It specifies CASSRGSRETEAFF.

The chain carries TRBV5-1 and TRBJ1-6; D ambiguous. The germline CDR1 and CDR2 sequences are SGHRS and YFSETQ. Trimming stripped 0 bases from V and 0 bases from J, with 7 bases between. CDR3 length equals 16 residues. The CDR3 sequence is CASSLDSGSYNSPLHF. For the CDR3, the DNA is TGCGCCAGCAGCTTGGATAGTGGCTCCTATAATTCACCCCTCCACTTT.

This rearrangement joins TRBV6-5 to TRBJ1-6; no reliable D call. Trimming cost V 5 bases and J 12 bases, with 11 bases left between them. The V gene's germline CDR1 is MNHEY and CDR2 SVGAGI. The CDR3 contains 12 residues. The CDR3 region is CASSPPLEPLHF. The DNA for the CDR3 is TGTGCCAGCAGTCCTCCTTTGGAACCCCTCCACTTT.

The chain uses TRBV4-3 and TRBJ1-2; D is perhaps TRBD1 (6 bases). V lost 0 bases and J lost 2, with 22 bases in between. The CDR3 spans 19 residues. Germline CDR1 is LGHNA and CDR2 is YSLEER. The CDR3 nucleotides read TGCGCCAGCAGCCAAGATGCCGACAGGCTATACCGCCTAAACTATGGCTACACCTTC. Its translation is CASSQDADRLYRLNYGYTF.

The V and J genes are TRBV9 and TRBJ1-6; D call uncertain. The V gene's germline CDR1 is SGDLS and CDR2 YYNGEE. This CDR3 has 15 residues. V was shortened by 0 bases and J by 9 bases, with 13 bases between the two germline ends. The CDR3 region is CASSVEGVPGSPLHF. In DNA form, the CDR3 reads TGTGCCAGCAGCGTAGAAGGAGTCCCCGGTTCACCCCTCCACTTT.

The genes are TRBV19 and TRBJ1-2; unclear D gene. The germline V and J ends were trimmed by 5 bases and 4 bases, with 14 bases remaining between them. Germline CDR1 is LNHDA and CDR2 is SQIVND (reference sequence). The CDR3 sequence is 14 residues long. The CDR3 protein is CASSARPERYGYTF. The CDR3 nucleotides read TGTGCCAGTAGTGCACGACCCGAGCGCTATGGCTACACCTTC. Full variable domain (rest looked up from reference TRBV19 and TRBJ1-2): DGGITQSPKYLFRKEGQNVTLSCEQNLNHDAMYWYRQDPGQGLRLIYYSQIVNDFQKGDIAEGYSVSREKKESFPLTVTSAQKNPTAFYLCASSARPERYGYTFGSGTRLTVV.

DNA for the CDR3: TGTGCCAGCAGTACGCCCCGGGCGGGGAATGAGCAGTTCTTC. Translated: CASSTPRAGNEQFF. The chain links TRBV28 to TRBJ2-1, with D maybe TRBD2 (6 bases). V was clipped by 5 bases and J by 7 bases, with 15 bases between them. Germline V CDR1 and CDR2: MDHEN, SYDVKM. The CDR3 covers 14 residues.

The chain links TRBV4-2 to TRBJ2-7, with D maybe TRBD2 (7 bases). Trimming took 0 bases from V and 0 from J, leaving 21 bases between them. Germline-derived CDR1 and CDR2 are LGHNA and YNFKEQ. This CDR3 region has 19 residues. The CDR3 region has the DNA TGTGCCAGCAGCCAAGAAGGGGGTGGGGGTAGCGGGCGCTCCTACGAGCAGTACTTC. This codes for CASSQEGGGGSGRSYEQYF.

The chain links TRBV11-2 to TRBJ1-4, with D possibly TRBD1 on 5 matching bases. The germline gives CDR1 SGHAT, CDR2 FQNNGV. V was shortened by 0 bases and J by 8 bases, with 16 bases between the two germline ends. The CDR3 contains 16 residues. The CDR3 DNA reads as TGTGCCAGCAGCTTAGATAGCGGGGGTTGGCTCGAAAAACTGTTTTTT. Its protein product is CASSLDSGGWLEKLFF. Based on the CDR3 plus reference TRBV11-2 and TRBJ1-4, the full variable domain is EAGVAQSPRYKIIEKRQSVAFWCNPISGHATLYWYQQILGQGPKLLIQFQNNGVVDDSQLPKDRFSAERLKGVDSTLKIQPAKLEDSAVYLCASSLDSGGWLEKLFFGSGTQLSVL.

V is TRBV2 and J is TRBJ2-7, with TRBD1 as a possible D gene (6 bases). The CDR3 spans 13 residues. The ends were cut back, 10 bases at V and 3 bases at J, with 16 bases in the middle. The germline V gene has CDR1 SNHLY and CDR2 FYNNEI. Here the CDR3 reads CATEDSPIYEQYF. CDR3 bases: TGTGCCACCGAGGACAGCCCTATCTACGAGCAGTACTTC.

The chain links TRBV19 to TRBJ1-4; D unresolved. Germline V lookup: CDR1 LNHDA, CDR2 SQIVND (reference sequence). Deletions cut 2 bases from V and 6 bases from J, with 7 bases between. The CDR3 is made up of 13 amino acids. CDR3 sequence reads: CASSIRPYEKLFF. In DNA form, the CDR3 reads TGTGCCAGTAGTATACGGCCCTATGAAAAACTGTTTTTT.

This clone was seen only once. This chain connects TRBV6-5 to TRBJ1-1; D perhaps matches TRBD1 (6 bases). This CDR3 spans 15 amino acids. Germline V gene lookup returns CDR1 MNHEY and CDR2 SVGAGI. V lost 6 bases to trimming and J lost 4 bases, with 18 bases between them. This CDR3 reads CASRSGVGRGTEAFF. In DNA, the CDR3 is TGTGCCAGCAGGTCAGGGGTCGGGCGTGGCACTGAAGCTTTCTTT.